One and the same sample provided the 3 T cell receptor beta chains below, sequenced in a study of blood T cell repertoires in COVID-19. Assay used: immunoSEQ multiplex PCR; TCRdb lists only in-frame clones, some missing. The sample includes fewer than 200,000 clones, approximately 82% of them seen just once. Sequencing was done on a sample of PBMCs or T cells enriched from blood (not recorded which). The receptors come from a woman aged 60 to 75 with acute COVID-19.

In its sample, this clone was seen once. This chain connects TRBV6-2 or TRBV6-3 to TRBJ1-6, with 9 bases matching TRBD1. The germline V gene has CDR1 MNHEY and CDR2 SVGEGT. The V segment lost 2 bases and the J segment 9 bases; nucleotides outside the gene matches: 5. The CDR3 covers 15 residues. This CDR3 is CASSYRGQGGSPLHF. CDR3 sequence (DNA): TGTGCCAGCAGTTACAGGGGACAGGGAGGTTCACCCCTCCACTTT.

This rearrangement joins TRBV18 to TRBJ2-7, with TRBD1 matching over 8 bases. The trim removed 2 bases at V and 5 bases at J, leaving 11 bases unmatched. This CDR3 is built from 16 residues. In germline, CDR1 is KGHSH, CDR2 LQKENI. CDR3 amino acids: CASSPYSGGGGDEQYV. The CDR3 nucleotides are TGTGCCAGCTCACCATATTCAGGGGGCGGAGGGGACGAGCAGTACGTC.

This clone occurred a few times. This sequence joins TRBV6-5 and TRBJ1-1; perhaps TRBD1 as D (6 bases). The ends were cut back, 4 bases at V and 4 bases at J, with 16 bases in the middle. Germline lookup yields CDR1 MNHEY and CDR2 SVGAGI. The CDR3 extends over 15 amino acids. CDR3: CASSLGLIGGTEAFF. The CDR3 region has the DNA TGTGCCAGCAGTTTGGGATTGATAGGGGGCACTGAAGCTTTCTTT.